The 18 T cell receptor beta chains below all came from one sample that was sequenced in a study of T-cell reconstitution after alpha-beta-depleted transplantation in children. The TCRbeta library incorporated unique molecular identifiers. TCRdb passed the PCR reads through MiXCR, listing each CDR3 protein once. This table holds about 110,000 distinct CDR3 sequences, 5.5% to 6.5% found once. The sample in question was PBMCs, mostly from graft donor cells, obtained 360 days after TCRalphabeta/CD19-depleted stem cell transplant. These receptors came from a male patient between 2 and 15 years old who had a stem cell transplant for acute lymphoblastic leukemia, so the T cells may come from the graft donor.

This clonotype was detected a few times. One junction end disagrees with the germline gene, perhaps due to a read error. V gene TRBV10-3 combines with J gene TRBJ2-1, with TRBD2 matching 8 bases. Germline loops: CDR1 ENHRY, CDR2 SYGVKD. The CDR3 is 15 amino acids. The CDR3 DNA follows: TGTGCCATCAGGGAGTTAGCGGGAAGTCGTGATGAGCAGTTCTTC. Its translation is CAIRELAGSRDEQFF.

V is TRBV7-9 and J is TRBJ2-7, with TRBD1 as a possible D gene (6 bases). CDR3 length equals 16 residues. Germline CDR1 SEHNR, CDR2 FQNEAQ (reference sequence). Trimming shortened V by 2 bases and J by 1 base, and 15 bases separated the two germline ends. This CDR3 is CASSLKAGRGSYEQYF. In DNA, the CDR3 is TGTGCCAGCAGCTTAAAAGCTGGCAGGGGATCCTACGAGCAGTACTTC.

This clonotype showed up just a few times. V is TRBV20-1 and J is TRBJ2-2, with D uncertain. The V gene lost 3 bases and the J gene lost 4 bases, with 6 bases spanning the gap. Per the germline V gene, CDR1 is DFQATT and CDR2 is SNEGSKA (reference sequence). The CDR3 is made up of 12 amino acids. The CDR3 DNA follows: TGCAGTGCTAGCTGGGTCACCGGGGAGCTGTTTTTT. Translation gives CSASWVTGELFF.

This clonotype came up many times. The chain combines TRBV5-1 with TRBJ2-3; D might be TRBD2 (6 bases). Trimming left V 4 bases short and J 2 bases short, with 8 bases between. Germline values: CDR1 SGHRS, CDR2 YFSETQ. This CDR3 is built from 13 residues. CDR3 bases: TGCGCCAGCAGCATAGCGGCCACAGATACGCAGTATTTT. Translating it yields CASSIAATDTQYF.

This clonotype was observed at least ten times. J is TRBJ1-2 and V is TRBV20-1; D gene ambiguous. The CDR3 runs 13 residues. Germline CDR1 reads DFQATT; CDR2 reads SNEGSKA (reference sequence). The V end lost 6 bases, the J end lost 2 bases, and 13 bases lay between the germline ends. The CDR3 bases are TGCAGTGCCCGACAAGGGCTCAACTATGGCTACACCTTC. Translated, it gives CSARQGLNYGYTF.

Of note for this clonotype: Being one base from a much bigger clone, this may be a read error. The rearrangement joins TRBV5-1 to TRBJ2-5; D could derive from TRBD1 or TRBD2 (5 bases each). Germline V gives CDR1 SGHRS, CDR2 YFSETQ. V shed 0 bases and J shed 5 bases, with 11 bases lying between them. The CDR3 contains 14 residues. The CDR3 DNA reads TGCGCCAGCAGCTTGGGGTGGGGACGTGAGACCCAGTACTTC. Protein: CASSLGWGRETQYF.

By share of the sample, this clonotype is medium-sized. For the CDR3, the DNA is TGCGCCAGCAGCCAAGAAGCCTTCTCGAACACTGAAGCTTTCTTT. Encoded protein: CASSQEAFSNTEAFF. This rearrangement joins TRBV4-3 to TRBJ1-1; D is uncertain. V lost 0 bases and J lost 1, with 9 bases in between. The germline gives CDR1 LGHNA, CDR2 YSLEER. CDR3 length: 15 residues.

This clonotype has ten or more counts. The rearrangement links TRBV12-3 or TRBV12-4 to TRBJ2-2; D unresolved. The CDR3 extends over 16 amino acids. The V and J ends lost 6 bases and 4 bases respectively, with 18 bases between them. The CDR3 bases are TGTGCCAGCAGCCAAATCATGAAGGGTAGCACCGGGGAGCTGTTTTTT. Amino acids: CASSQIMKGSTGELFF.

This clonotype was counted many times. The rearrangement links TRBV7-9 to TRBJ2-7; no reliable D call. Germline assignment: CDR1 SEHNR and CDR2 FQNEAQ (reference sequence). The CDR3 contains 16 residues. Trimming stripped 5 bases from V and 3 bases from J, with 20 bases between. CDR3 in amino acids: CASSPVQTHEDYEQYF. The CDR3 DNA follows: TGTGCCAGCAGCCCCGTCCAGACTCACGAGGACTACGAGCAGTACTTC.

The chain links TRBV12-3 or TRBV12-4 to TRBJ2-1; 8 bases line up with TRBD1. V trimming: 6 bases; J trimming: 10 bases; junction bases outside the gene matches: 8. This CDR3 has 13 residues. The CDR3 here is CASSPGQALEQFF. The CDR3 nucleotides read TGTGCCAGCAGCCCGGGACAGGCCCTAGAGCAGTTCTTC.

In this sample, this clonotype turned up many times. The V call is TRBV4-3, the J call TRBJ1-4, with D unclear. There are 15 residues in the CDR3. Per the germline V gene, CDR1 is LGHNA and CDR2 is YSLEER. Trimming pared 0 bases from V and 0 bases from J, leaving 5 bases between. The CDR3 sequence is CASSQEVATNEKLFF. CDR3 DNA sequence: TGCGCCAGCAGCCAAGAAGTTGCAACTAATGAAAAACTGTTTTTT.

This clonotype was counted a few times. This sequence joins TRBV11-2 and TRBJ2-7; possibly TRBD1 for D (5 bases). V was cut by 1 base and J by 2 bases, with 12 bases left in between. CDR1 is SGHAT, CDR2 FQNNGV, per germline. This CDR3 spans 15 amino acids. CDR3 residues: CASSLVEGAAYEQYF. Written as DNA, the CDR3 is TGTGCCAGCAGCTTAGTGGAAGGGGCGGCCTACGAGCAGTACTTC.

On this clonotype: One junction end does not reproduce the germline sequence, and a read error may be involved. V and J are TRBV2 and TRBJ2-1; 12 bases line up with TRBD2. The CDR3 covers 18 residues. Per the germline V gene, CDR1 is SNHLY and CDR2 is FYNNEI. CDR3 residues: CACSLGGLAGFGGNEQFF. The CDR3 DNA sequence: TGTGCCTGCAGTTTAGGGGGACTAGCGGGTTTTGGAGGGAATGAGCAGTTCTTC.

The V call is TRBV4-3, the J call TRBJ2-1; D unresolved. CDR3 length: 15 residues. Trimming took off 1 base at V and 0 bases at J, with 7 bases between the two ends. Germline V CDR1 and CDR2: LGHNA, YSLEER. CDR3 nucleotides: TGCGCCAGCAGCCAAGCCGTAAGCTCCTACAATGAGCAGTTCTTC. This sequence encodes CASSQAVSSYNEQFF.

This clonotype came up many times. J is TRBJ2-7 and V is TRBV12-3 or TRBV12-4; possible D gene TRBD1, 6 bases. The CDR3 is 14 residues long. Trimming took 5 bases from V and 2 from J, leaving 13 bases between them. CDR3: CASSPRRQAYEQYF. CDR3 DNA: TGTGCCAGCAGTCCCCGTAGACAGGCCTACGAGCAGTACTTC.

As concerns this clonotype: This may be a read error, as it is one base from a much larger clone. The chain employs TRBV20-1 and TRBJ2-3, with 9 bases lining up with TRBD1. Germline V gives CDR1 DFQATT, CDR2 SNEGSKA (reference sequence). The CDR3 covers 17 residues. CDR3 sequence (DNA): TGCTGTGCTAGAGATTCAAGGGACAGGGATGGTACAGATACGCAGTATTTT. Its translation is CCARDSRDRDGTDTQYF.

This clonotype was counted ten times or more. The genes are TRBV6-5 and TRBJ2-1, with D possibly TRBD2 on 5 matching bases. CDR3 size: 17 residues. The germline V and J ends were trimmed by 5 bases and 4 bases, with 21 bases remaining between them. The germline V gene has CDR1 MNHEY and CDR2 SVGAGI. The CDR3 protein is CASSPSGSALSYNEQFF. For the CDR3, the DNA is TGTGCCAGCAGTCCCTCGGGATCCGCCCTATCTTACAATGAGCAGTTCTTC.

In this sample, this clonotype turned up many times. J is TRBJ1-2 and V is TRBV10-3, with unresolved D. Trimming stripped 6 bases from V and 0 bases from J, with 5 bases between. The CDR3 length is 12 residues. Per the germline V gene, CDR1 is ENHRY and CDR2 is SYGVKD. Written as DNA, the CDR3 is TGTGCCATCAGATATTCTAACTATGGCTACACCTTC. Residues: CAIRYSNYGYTF.